The clone carrying this T cell receptor (beta chain) appeared many times. The antigen is not known. Germline V gene data show CDR1 as LNHNV and CDR2 as YYDKDF (reference sequence). The CDR3 is 14 amino acids. V was trimmed by 0 bases and J by 3 bases, leaving 8 bases between them. Assay: immunoSEQ multiplex PCR; the TCRdb copy retains only in-frame clones and omits some. Of some 78,000 clones listed, approximately 84% are singletons. This sample is drawn from a study of T cells in localized non-small cell lung cancer. General observations from the study: A higher density of T cells in blood coincided with extended overall survival. Paired adjacent lung recovered a median around 60 of the top 100 tumor clones. One tumor region alone was sequenced, and heterogeneity therefore remains possible.

The source material was peripheral blood, sampled before any cancer treatment. V usage is TRBV15 and J usage is TRBJ1-1, with D hard to call. The receptor comes from a man aged 35 to 69 with stage I lung adenocarcinoma. The chain's CDR3 is CATSREVGYTEAFF. For the CDR3, the DNA is TGTGCCACCAGCAGAGAAGTAGGGTACACTGAAGCTTTCTTT.